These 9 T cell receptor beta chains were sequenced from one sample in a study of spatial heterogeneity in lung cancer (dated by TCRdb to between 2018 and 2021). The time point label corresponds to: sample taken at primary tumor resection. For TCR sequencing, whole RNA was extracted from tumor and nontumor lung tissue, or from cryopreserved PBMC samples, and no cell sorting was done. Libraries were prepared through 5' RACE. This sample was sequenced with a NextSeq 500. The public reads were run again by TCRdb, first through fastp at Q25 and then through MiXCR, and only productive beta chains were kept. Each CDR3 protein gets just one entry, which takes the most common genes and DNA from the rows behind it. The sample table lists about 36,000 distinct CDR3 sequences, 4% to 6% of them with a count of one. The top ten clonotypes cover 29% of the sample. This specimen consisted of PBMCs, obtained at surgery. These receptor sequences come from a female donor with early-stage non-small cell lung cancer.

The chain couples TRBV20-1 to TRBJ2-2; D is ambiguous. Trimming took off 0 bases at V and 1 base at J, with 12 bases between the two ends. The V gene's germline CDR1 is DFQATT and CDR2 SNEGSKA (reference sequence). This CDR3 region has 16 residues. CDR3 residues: CSARDSAKQNTGELFF. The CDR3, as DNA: TGCAGTGCTAGAGATTCGGCGAAGCAGAACACCGGGGAGCTGTTTTTT.

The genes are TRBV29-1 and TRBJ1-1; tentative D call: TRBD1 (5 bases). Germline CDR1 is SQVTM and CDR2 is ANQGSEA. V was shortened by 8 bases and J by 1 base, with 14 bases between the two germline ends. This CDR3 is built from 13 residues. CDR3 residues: CSPWDFPNTEAFF. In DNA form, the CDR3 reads TGCAGCCCCTGGGACTTCCCGAACACTGAAGCTTTCTTT.

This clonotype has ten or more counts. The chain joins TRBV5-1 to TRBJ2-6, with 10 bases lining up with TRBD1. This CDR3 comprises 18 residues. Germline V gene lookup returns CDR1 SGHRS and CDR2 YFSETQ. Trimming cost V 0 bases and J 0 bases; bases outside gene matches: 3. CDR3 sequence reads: CASSLAGTGASGANVLTF. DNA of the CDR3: TGCGCCAGCAGCTTGGCCGGGACAGGGGCCTCTGGGGCCAACGTCCTGACTTTC.

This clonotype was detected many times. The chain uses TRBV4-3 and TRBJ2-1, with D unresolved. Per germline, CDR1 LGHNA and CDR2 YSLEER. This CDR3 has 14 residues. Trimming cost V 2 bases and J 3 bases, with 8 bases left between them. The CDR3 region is CASSQSHGYNEQFF. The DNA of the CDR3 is TGCGCCAGCAGCCAATCCCACGGCTACAATGAGCAGTTCTTC.

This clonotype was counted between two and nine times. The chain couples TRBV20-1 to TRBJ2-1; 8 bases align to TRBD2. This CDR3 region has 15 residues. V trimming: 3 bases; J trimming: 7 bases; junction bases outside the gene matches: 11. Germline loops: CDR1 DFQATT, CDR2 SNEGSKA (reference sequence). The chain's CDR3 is CSASQPGLGRNEQFF. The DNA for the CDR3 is TGCAGTGCTAGTCAACCGGGACTAGGAAGGAATGAGCAGTTCTTC.

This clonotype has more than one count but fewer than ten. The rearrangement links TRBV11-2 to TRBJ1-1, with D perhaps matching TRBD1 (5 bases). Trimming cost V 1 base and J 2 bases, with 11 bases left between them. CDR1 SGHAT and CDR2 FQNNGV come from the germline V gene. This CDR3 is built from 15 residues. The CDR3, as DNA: TGTGCCAGCAGCTTAGGGGGGGTCAGTAACACTGAAGCTTTCTTT. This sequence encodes CASSLGGVSNTEAFF.

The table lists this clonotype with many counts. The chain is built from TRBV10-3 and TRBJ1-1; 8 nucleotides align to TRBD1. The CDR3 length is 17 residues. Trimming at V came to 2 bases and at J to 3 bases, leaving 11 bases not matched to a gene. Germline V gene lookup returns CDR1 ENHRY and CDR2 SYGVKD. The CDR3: CAISEVLDRAEDTEAFF. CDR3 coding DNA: TGTGCCATCAGTGAGGTACTGGACAGGGCGGAGGACACTGAAGCTTTCTTT.

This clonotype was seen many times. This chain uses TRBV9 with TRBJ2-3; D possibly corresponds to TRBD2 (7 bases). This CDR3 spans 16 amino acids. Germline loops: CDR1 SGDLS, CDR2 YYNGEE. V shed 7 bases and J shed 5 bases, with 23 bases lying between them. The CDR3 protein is CASSGGGGLPKDTQYF. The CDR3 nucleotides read TGTGCCAGCTCCGGAGGGGGGGGGCTCCCGAAAGATACGCAGTATTTT. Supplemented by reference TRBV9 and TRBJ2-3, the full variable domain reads DSGVTQTPKHLITATGQRVTLRCSPRSGDLSVYWYQQSLDQGLQFLIQYYNGEERAKGNILERFSAQQFPDLHSELNLSSLELGDSALYFCASSGGGGLPKDTQYFGPGTRLTVL.

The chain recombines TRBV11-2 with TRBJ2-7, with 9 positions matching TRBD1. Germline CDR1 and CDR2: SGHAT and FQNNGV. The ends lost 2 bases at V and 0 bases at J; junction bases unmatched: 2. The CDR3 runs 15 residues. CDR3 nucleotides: TGTGCCAGCAGCTTAAGGACAGGGGTCTCCTACGAGCAGTACTTC. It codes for CASSLRTGVSYEQYF.